What follows are 26 T cell receptor beta chains derived from one specimen sequenced in a study of blood T cell repertoires in COVID-19. The data were produced by immunoSEQ multiplex PCR, yet TCRdb's version contains in-frame clones alone and is incomplete. The sample has about 270,000 clones, over 80% seen once. The source material was PBMCs or T cells enriched from blood (not recorded which). The receptors originated from a woman between 25 and 40 years old with acute COVID-19.

The V call is TRBV7-2, the J call TRBJ1-5; 10 bases are a match to TRBD1. Germline V gene lookup returns CDR1 SGHTA and CDR2 FQGNSA. V dropped 5 bases and J dropped 2; count of bases not matched to a gene: 3. The CDR3 extends over 15 amino acids. The CDR3 region has the DNA TGTGCCAGCAGCCGGGACAGGGGCGGCAATCAGCCCCAGCATTTT. As protein: CASSRDRGGNQPQHF.

The rearrangement joins TRBV29-1 to TRBJ2-3, with a weak D call TRBD2 (6 bases). Germline CDR1 SQVTM, CDR2 ANQGSEA. The CDR3 runs 13 residues. The V end lost 5 bases, the J end lost 2 bases, and 11 bases lay between the germline ends. The CDR3 is CSVCELATDTQYF. As DNA, the CDR3 is TGCAGCGTTTGTGAACTAGCCACAGATACGCAGTATTTT.

The chain recombines TRBV7-9 with TRBJ1-4; tentative D call: TRBD1 (5 bases). Germline CDR1 is SEHNR and CDR2 is FQNEAQ (reference sequence). The CDR3 sequence is 15 residues long. The ends were cut back, 6 bases at V and 11 bases at J, with 22 bases in the middle. The CDR3 region has the DNA TGTGCCAGCAGTCGGGGGGTTAGTGGGGATTTGAAACTGTTTTTT. Its translation: CASSRGVSGDLKLFF.

The rearrangement uses TRBV12-1 and TRBJ2-1; TRBD2 is taken as the D call from the table, unchecked against the DNA. TRBV12-1 is given as a pseudogene. The CDR3 runs to 15 residues. CDR3 protein: CASSFSSGRGDEQFF. For the CDR3, the DNA is TGTGCCAGCAGCTTTTCGAGCGGGAGGGGGGATGAGCAGTTCTTC.

This chain connects TRBV18 to TRBJ2-3, with TRBD2 matching 11 bases. V lost 3 bases to trimming and J lost 0 bases; unmatched junction nucleotides: 2. The CDR3 is made up of 16 amino acids. Germline V gene lookup returns CDR1 KGHSH and CDR2 LQKENI. Here the CDR3 DNA reads TGTGCCAGCTCACCGCTAGCGGGAGGTAGCACAGATACGCAGTATTTT. Translated: CASSPLAGGSTDTQYF.

This chain connects TRBV4-1 to TRBJ1-1; weak D call: TRBD1 (6 bases). The V gene lost 0 bases and the J gene lost 10 bases, with 15 bases spanning the gap. Looked up from germline, CDR1 is MGHRA and CDR2 is YSYEKL. CDR3 length: 14 residues. CDR3 loop: CASSQDQSGRGAFF. The CDR3 coding sequence is TGCGCCAGCAGCCAAGACCAGAGTGGCAGGGGAGCTTTCTTT.

This chain uses TRBV11-3 with TRBJ2-5; TRBD2 matches 10 bases. Germline V lookup: CDR1 SGHNT, CDR2 YENEEA. CDR3 length equals 15 residues. V dropped 4 bases and J dropped 5; count of bases not matched to a gene: 7. As DNA, the CDR3 is TGTGCCAGCAGCTCTTCTAGCGGGAGTTGGGAGACCCAGTACTTC. Protein product: CASSSSSGSWETQYF.

This clone was observed a single time. Other DNA variants within this sample encode the same CDR3. The chain employs TRBV4-2 and TRBJ1-1, with TRBD1 matching over 8 bases. The germline CDR1 and CDR2 sequences are LGHNA and YNFKEQ. CDR3 size: 14 residues. The V and J ends lost 3 bases and 1 base, in that order; junction bases with no gene match: 1. As DNA, the CDR3 is TGTGCCAGCAGCCAGGACAGGGCGAACACTGAAGCTTTCTTT. Translated, it gives CASSQDRANTEAFF.

The chain combines TRBV7-3 with TRBJ2-3; D not resolved. Trimming left V 5 bases short and J 9 bases short, with 15 bases between. The CDR3 consists of 13 residues. CDR1 SGHTA and CDR2 FQGTGA come from the germline V gene. CDR3 region: CASSDPQAATQYF. As DNA, the CDR3 is TGTGCCAGCAGCGACCCCCAGGCAGCCACGCAGTATTTT. The variable domain in full, with the rest retrieved from reference TRBV7-3 and TRBJ2-3, is GAGVSQTPSNKVTEKGKYVELRCDPISGHTALYWYRQSLGQGPEFLIYFQGTGAADDSGLPNDRFFAVRPEGSVSTLKIQRTERGDSAVYLCASSDPQAATQYFGPGTRLTVL.

This clone came up a few times. The rearrangement joins TRBV11-1 to TRBJ2-7; TRBD1 is a possible D gene (5 bases). Trimming took 2 bases from V and 5 from J, leaving 13 bases between them. Germline assignment: CDR1 SGHAT and CDR2 FQDESV (reference sequence). The CDR3 spans 14 residues. The CDR3 is CASSLSGHSDEQYF. CDR3 nucleotides: TGTGCCAGCAGCTTAAGTGGACATTCGGACGAGCAGTACTTC.

The CDR3 spells CASSLWTGFDQPQHF. The DNA for the CDR3 is TGTGCCAGCAGCTTATGGACAGGATTTGATCAGCCCCAGCATTTT. The gene calls are TRBV5-5 and TRBJ1-5; 7 bases line up with TRBD1. The CDR3 consists of 15 residues. Looked up from germline, CDR1 is SGHKS and CDR2 is YYEKEE (reference sequence). The V and J ends lost 2 bases and 5 bases, in that order; junction bases with no gene match: 7.

The chain carries TRBV5-1 and TRBJ2-5; 11 bases match TRBD2. The CDR3 loop spans 14 amino acids. With 4 bases clipped from V and 5 bases from J, the junction kept 4 bases outside the gene matches. CDR1 and CDR2 (germline): SGHRS, YFSETQ. As DNA, the CDR3 is TGCGCCAGCAGCAGTACTAGCGGGAGTGAGACCCAGTACTTC. Protein product: CASSSTSGSETQYF.

This clone was seen a handful of times. The gene calls are TRBV6-5 and TRBJ2-7, with TRBD1 identical over 8 bases. CDR1 and CDR2 (germline): MNHEY, SVGAGI. This CDR3 comprises 14 residues. With 6 bases clipped from V and 2 bases from J, the junction kept 6 bases outside the gene matches. This chain's CDR3 is CASRPGQATYEQYF. Here the CDR3 DNA reads TGTGCCAGCAGGCCGGGACAGGCCACCTACGAGCAGTACTTC.

This clone was recorded only once. The chain links TRBV7-8 to TRBJ2-1; 10 bases line up with TRBD2. CDR1 and CDR2 from the germline V gene are SGHVS and FQNEAQ. CDR3 length equals 16 residues. With 5 bases clipped from V and 6 bases from J, the junction kept 10 bases outside the gene matches. The CDR3 sequence is CASSRPAGLAINEQFF. In DNA, the CDR3 is TGTGCCAGCAGCCGGCCGGCGGGACTAGCGATCAATGAGCAGTTCTTC.

This CDR3 is CASSPTLQGRNVNEQFF. The CDR3 bases are TGTGCCAGTAGCCCTACCCTCCAGGGCCGAAACGTTAATGAGCAGTTCTTC. The chain employs TRBV19 and TRBJ2-1; the D gene is possibly TRBD1 (5 bases). Trimming cost V 6 bases and J 7 bases, with 25 bases left between them. The CDR3 spans 17 residues. The germline V gene has CDR1 LNHDA and CDR2 SQIVND (reference sequence).

The chain carries TRBV2 and TRBJ2-1, with 8 positions matching TRBD2. CDR1 and CDR2 from the germline V gene are SNHLY and FYNNEI. CDR3 length: 11 residues. As DNA, the CDR3 is TGTGTTAATCGGGGGGGAGATGAGCAGTTCTTC. It encodes CVNRGGDEQFF.

V is TRBV4-1 and J is TRBJ1-5; D is unclear. The CDR3 spans 17 residues. From germline, CDR1 is MGHRA and CDR2 YSYEKL. Trimming pared 1 base from V and 7 bases from J, leaving 20 bases between. This CDR3 is CASSQVFNGVFNQPQHF. Here the CDR3 DNA reads TGCGCCAGCAGCCAAGTCTTTAACGGGGTTTTCAACCAGCCCCAGCATTTT.

V gene TRBV27 combines with J gene TRBJ2-7, with 10 bases identical to TRBD1. This CDR3 spans 17 amino acids. Germline lookup yields CDR1 MNHEY and CDR2 SMNVEV (reference sequence). After removal of 6 bases from V and 2 bases from J, the junction contained 13 bases not matched to a gene. CDR3 sequence reads: CASRPGTGALPPYEQYF. CDR3 DNA sequence: TGTGCCAGCAGACCCGGGACAGGGGCTTTACCCCCCTACGAGCAGTACTTC.

The gene calls are TRBV28 and TRBJ1-5; D is uncertain. V was shortened by 4 bases and J by 6 bases, with 16 bases between the two germline ends. The CDR3 has 15 residues. Germline CDR1 MDHEN, CDR2 SYDVKM. The CDR3 coding sequence is TGTGCCAGCAGTTACGTGGCCCGGCGAGGTCAGCCCCAGCATTTT. As protein: CASSYVARRGQPQHF.

The V call is TRBV5-1, the J call TRBJ2-7; 10 positions agree with TRBD1. After removal of 4 bases from V and 4 bases from J, the junction contained 8 bases not matched to a gene. Germline V gene data show CDR1 as SGHRS and CDR2 as YFSETQ. This CDR3 has 15 amino acids. In DNA, the CDR3 is TGCGCCAGCAGCCCGGGGACAGGGGTAATATACGAGCAGTACTTC. Residues: CASSPGTGVIYEQYF.

The V call is TRBV24-1, the J call TRBJ2-1; no definite D call. The germline V and J ends were trimmed by 4 bases and 8 bases, with 23 bases remaining between them. Germline V lookup: CDR1 KGHDR, CDR2 SFDVKD. The CDR3 contains 17 residues. CDR3 in DNA: TGTGCCACCAGTGACACCCGAACCGGTATATTGTTCCATGAGCAGTTCTTC. Protein sequence: CATSDTRTGILFHEQFF.

This rearrangement joins TRBV27 to TRBJ2-1; the match to TRBD1 covers 9 bases. The junction had 8 bases not matched to a gene; V was cut back by 6 bases and J by 8 bases. CDR3 size: 14 residues. The V gene's germline CDR1 is MNHEY and CDR2 SMNVEV (reference sequence). CDR3 residues: CASSPIWTGDEQFF. The DNA for the CDR3 is TGTGCCAGCAGCCCAATATGGACAGGGGATGAGCAGTTCTTC.

The chain is built from TRBV29-1 and TRBJ2-5; 7 bases are shared with TRBD2. Germline CDR1 is SQVTM and CDR2 is ANQGSEA. V shed 7 bases and J 4 bases; nucleotides not matched to a gene: 9. This CDR3 spans 13 amino acids. CDR3 sequence: CSEPIGGGETQYF. As DNA, the CDR3 is TGCAGCGAGCCGATTGGCGGGGGAGAGACCCAGTACTTC.

V usage is TRBV9 and J usage is TRBJ2-7, with D possibly matching TRBD2 (5 bases). The CDR3 spans 12 residues. Germline V gives CDR1 SGDLS, CDR2 YYNGEE. The ends were cut back, 7 bases at V and 2 bases at J, with 10 bases in the middle. As DNA, the CDR3 is TGTGCCAGCGCGACTACCCCCTACGAGCAGTACTTC. It specifies CASATTPYEQYF.

V usage is TRBV5-1 and J usage is TRBJ1-1, with TRBD1 matching 7 bases. The ends lost 0 bases at V and 0 bases at J; junction bases unmatched: 5. The CDR3 contains 16 residues. CDR1 and CDR2 from the germline V gene are SGHRS and YFSETQ. This chain's CDR3 is CASSLAQGGVNTEAFF. The CDR3 bases are TGCGCCAGCAGCTTGGCCCAGGGGGGTGTGAACACTGAAGCTTTCTTT.

The V call is TRBV16, the J call TRBJ1-2; TRBD1 might be the D (5 bases). CDR3 length: 14 residues. Trimming removed 0 bases from V and 6 bases from J, with 11 bases in between. Germline CDR1 and CDR2: KGHSY and FQNENV. CDR3 region: CASSQSPGLHGYTF. The CDR3 nucleotides are TGTGCCAGCAGCCAATCACCAGGGCTTCATGGCTACACCTTC.